The next 18 T cell receptor beta chains were all read from a single sample in a study of T cell responses to AZD1222 COVID-19 vaccine listed by TCRdb under 2021. The sample's time point label is to be understood as: baseline before first vaccination. Libraries were prepared through the immunoSEQ multiplex PCR assay. TCRdb obtained this table from immuneACCESS and retained in-frame rearrangements with V and J assigned. These tables miss some clones; where compared with another copy, unresolved V genes account for less than half of the shortfall, and the remainder is unexplained. The sample records about 100,000 clones, approximately 90% of which are singletons. Less than 3.5% of the sample lies in the top ten. The sample was peripheral blood, taken on day 0 of AZD1222 vaccination. All receptors come from an adult in good health.

The chain uses TRBV5-1 and TRBJ1-1; 8 bases map to TRBD1. The CDR3 sequence is 16 residues long. Germline V gene sequence: CDR1 SGHRS, CDR2 YFSETQ. V shed 0 bases, J shed 5 bases, and the junction held 9 bases outside the gene matches. The CDR3 region is CASSLASGGVGTEAFF. The CDR3, as DNA: TGCGCCAGCAGCTTGGCGTCAGGGGGCGTAGGGACTGAAGCTTTCTTT.

This clone is a singleton in its sample. The V and J genes are TRBV19 and TRBJ1-5, with D perhaps TRBD1 (6 bases). Trimming took 5 bases from V and 1 from J, leaving 18 bases between them. This CDR3 comprises 17 residues. Germline V CDR1 and CDR2: LNHDA, SQIVND (reference sequence). CDR3 sequence: CASSSPGRGGSNQPQHF. The CDR3 DNA is TGTGCCAGTAGTTCCCCGGGGCGGGGGGGCAGCAATCAGCCCCAGCATTTT.

The CDR3 reads CASSFDPNSPLHF. The CDR3 coding sequence is TGTGCCAGCAGCTTCGACCCTAATTCACCCCTCCACTTT. The chain links TRBV7-3 to TRBJ1-6; D is uncertain. The ends were cut back, 3 bases at V and 6 bases at J, with 6 bases in the middle. This CDR3 spans 13 amino acids. Germline CDR1 and CDR2: SGHTA and FQGTGA.

This clone was observed a single time. The chain couples TRBV29-1 to TRBJ2-7; D gene uncertain. Germline V lookup: CDR1 SQVTM, CDR2 ANQGSEA. The ends were cut back, 5 bases at V and 3 bases at J, with 8 bases in the middle. The CDR3 length is 11 residues. The CDR3 nucleotides read TGCAGCGTTACGAAGGACTACGAGCAGTACTTC. Amino acids: CSVTKDYEQYF.

This clone is a singleton in its sample. This chain connects TRBV21-1 to TRBJ1-5; the table assigns TRBD1, which was not confirmed against the DNA. TRBV21-1 is a listed pseudogene. The CDR3 runs to 13 residues. CDR3 sequence (DNA): TGTGCCAGCAGCGCGGCAGGGTGGGAGCCCCAGCATTTT. This gives the protein CASSAAGWEPQHF.

This rearrangement joins TRBV24-1 to TRBJ1-2, with 8 nucleotides matching TRBD1. With V trimmed by 5 bases and J by 8 bases, 12 bases remained unmatched. Germline CDR1 reads KGHDR; CDR2 reads SFDVKD. The CDR3 loop spans 15 amino acids. CDR3 sequence (DNA): TGTGCCACCAGTGCTCCCGACAGGGGAGTCGACGGCTACACCTTC. Amino acids: CATSAPDRGVDGYTF.

The V and J genes are TRBV24-1 and TRBJ1-1, with 8 bases aligning to TRBD1. From germline, CDR1 is KGHDR and CDR2 SFDVKD. Unmatched junction bases numbered 4, after V lost 8 bases and J lost 0 bases. This CDR3 is 14 amino acids long. The CDR3 region is CATNRGDLNTEAFF. CDR3 bases: TGTGCCACCAACAGGGGGGATTTGAACACTGAAGCTTTCTTT.

The chain links TRBV19 to TRBJ2-4; possibly TRBD2 for D (5 bases). Germline CDR1 and CDR2: LNHDA and SQIVND (reference sequence). The CDR3 has 14 amino acids. V shed 9 bases and J shed 9 bases, with 21 bases lying between them. As DNA, the CDR3 is TGTGCCAGCTCCGGGATACTGGGGATGGGCATTCAGTACTTC. This gives the protein CASSGILGMGIQYF.

The sample holds a few counts of this clone. The chain carries TRBV3-1 (or the pseudogene TRBV3-2) and TRBJ1-3; D is unresolved. Germline V CDR1 and CDR2: LGHDT, YNNKEL (reference sequence). The CDR3 sequence is 14 residues long. V lost 6 bases, J lost 4 bases, and 13 bases lay in between. CDR3: CASRLAIAGNTIYF. The CDR3 nucleotides are TGTGCCAGCAGGCTGGCCATCGCCGGAAACACCATATATTTT.

The genes are TRBV19 and TRBJ1-5; perhaps TRBD1 as D (5 bases). Looked up from germline, CDR1 is LNHDA and CDR2 is SQIVND (reference sequence). The CDR3 loop spans 16 amino acids. The V and J ends lost 6 bases and 6 bases respectively, with 21 bases between them. The CDR3 reads CASSTAIGAQGQPQHF. As DNA, the CDR3 is TGTGCCAGTAGCACTGCGATAGGGGCGCAGGGTCAGCCCCAGCATTTT.

The chain couples TRBV29-1 to TRBJ1-2; TRBD1 agrees at 8 bases. Germline V gene lookup returns CDR1 SQVTM and CDR2 ANQGSEA. Trimming removed 4 bases from V and 5 bases from J; junction bases left unmatched: 3. CDR3 length equals 12 residues. The CDR3 sequence is CSVAGQGYGYTF. The DNA for the CDR3 is TGCAGCGTTGCAGGACAGGGTTATGGCTACACCTTC.

Comment on this clone: Relative to the germline gene, one junction end is altered; a read error may explain this. CDR3 protein: CASSPGGRAQSQHF. CDR3 coding DNA: TGTGCCAGCTCACCGGGCGGAAGGGCTCAGTCCCAGCATTTT. The chain uses TRBV18 and TRBJ1-5; D gene unclear. The CDR3 totals 14 residues. Germline V gene lookup returns CDR1 KGHSH and CDR2 LQKENI.

This chain links TRBV4-3 with TRBJ1-6; 7 bases align to TRBD1. The CDR3 has 16 residues. V was clipped by 0 bases and J by 7 bases; unmatched bases: 6. Germline V CDR1 and CDR2: LGHNA, YSLEER. The CDR3 DNA follows: TGCGCCAGCAGCCAAGATGGAGGGACAGAAAATTCACCCCTCCACTTT. Translating gives CASSQDGGTENSPLHF.

V and J are TRBV6-6 and TRBJ1-2; D is perhaps TRBD1 (6 bases). The CDR3 has 13 residues. V was shortened by 6 bases and J by 6 bases, with 14 bases between the two germline ends. CDR1 and CDR2 from the germline V gene are MNHNY and SVGAGI (reference sequence). The DNA of the CDR3 is TGTGCCAGCAGACTCCAGGGGACGGATGGCTACACCTTC. It codes for CASRLQGTDGYTF.

This chain links TRBV5-4 with TRBJ1-2; D possibly corresponds to TRBD1 (5 bases). CDR1 and CDR2 (germline): SGHNT, YYREEE (reference sequence). This CDR3 is built from 14 residues. The ends were cut back, 4 bases at V and 4 bases at J, with 14 bases in the middle. CDR3: CASSPPGQSYGYTF. The CDR3 nucleotides are TGTGCCAGCAGCCCTCCAGGGCAGAGCTATGGCTACACCTTC. Full variable domain (rest looked up from reference TRBV5-4 and TRBJ1-2): ETGVTQSPTHLIKTRGQQVTLRCSSQSGHNTVSWYQQALGQGPQFIFQYYREEENGRGNFPPRFSGLQFPNYSSELNVNALELDDSALYLCASSPPGQSYGYTFGSGTRLTVV.

This clone was seen only a few times. The chain is built from TRBV4-1 and TRBJ1-4; D may be TRBD1 (5 bases). CDR1 and CDR2 from the germline V gene are MGHRA and YSYEKL. The CDR3 runs 19 residues. Trimming stripped 1 base from V and 5 bases from J, with 23 bases between. The CDR3 DNA reads TGCGCCAGCAGCCAAGTAGCCCCCCCCTTACGGGGCGGGAATGAAAAACTGTTTTTT. Its protein is CASSQVAPPLRGGNEKLFF.

This chain links TRBV25-1 with TRBJ1-1, with 8 nucleotides matching TRBD1. Germline CDR1 is MGHDK and CDR2 is SYGVNS. This CDR3 is 16 amino acids long. J was trimmed by 7 bases and V by 7 bases; bases with no gene match: 17. Here the CDR3 reads CASTHIGQGKVSEAFF. CDR3 DNA sequence: TGTGCCAGCACCCACATCGGACAGGGAAAAGTAAGTGAAGCTTTCTTT.

CDR3 protein: CASSPTIHTGYGYTF. The CDR3 nucleotides are TGTGCCAGCAGCCCCACAATACATACGGGCTATGGCTACACCTTC. V and J are TRBV11-2 and TRBJ1-2; no firm D call. The V end lost 5 bases, the J end lost 4 bases, and 17 bases lay between the germline ends. Germline CDR1 SGHAT, CDR2 FQNNGV. The length of the CDR3 is 15 residues.